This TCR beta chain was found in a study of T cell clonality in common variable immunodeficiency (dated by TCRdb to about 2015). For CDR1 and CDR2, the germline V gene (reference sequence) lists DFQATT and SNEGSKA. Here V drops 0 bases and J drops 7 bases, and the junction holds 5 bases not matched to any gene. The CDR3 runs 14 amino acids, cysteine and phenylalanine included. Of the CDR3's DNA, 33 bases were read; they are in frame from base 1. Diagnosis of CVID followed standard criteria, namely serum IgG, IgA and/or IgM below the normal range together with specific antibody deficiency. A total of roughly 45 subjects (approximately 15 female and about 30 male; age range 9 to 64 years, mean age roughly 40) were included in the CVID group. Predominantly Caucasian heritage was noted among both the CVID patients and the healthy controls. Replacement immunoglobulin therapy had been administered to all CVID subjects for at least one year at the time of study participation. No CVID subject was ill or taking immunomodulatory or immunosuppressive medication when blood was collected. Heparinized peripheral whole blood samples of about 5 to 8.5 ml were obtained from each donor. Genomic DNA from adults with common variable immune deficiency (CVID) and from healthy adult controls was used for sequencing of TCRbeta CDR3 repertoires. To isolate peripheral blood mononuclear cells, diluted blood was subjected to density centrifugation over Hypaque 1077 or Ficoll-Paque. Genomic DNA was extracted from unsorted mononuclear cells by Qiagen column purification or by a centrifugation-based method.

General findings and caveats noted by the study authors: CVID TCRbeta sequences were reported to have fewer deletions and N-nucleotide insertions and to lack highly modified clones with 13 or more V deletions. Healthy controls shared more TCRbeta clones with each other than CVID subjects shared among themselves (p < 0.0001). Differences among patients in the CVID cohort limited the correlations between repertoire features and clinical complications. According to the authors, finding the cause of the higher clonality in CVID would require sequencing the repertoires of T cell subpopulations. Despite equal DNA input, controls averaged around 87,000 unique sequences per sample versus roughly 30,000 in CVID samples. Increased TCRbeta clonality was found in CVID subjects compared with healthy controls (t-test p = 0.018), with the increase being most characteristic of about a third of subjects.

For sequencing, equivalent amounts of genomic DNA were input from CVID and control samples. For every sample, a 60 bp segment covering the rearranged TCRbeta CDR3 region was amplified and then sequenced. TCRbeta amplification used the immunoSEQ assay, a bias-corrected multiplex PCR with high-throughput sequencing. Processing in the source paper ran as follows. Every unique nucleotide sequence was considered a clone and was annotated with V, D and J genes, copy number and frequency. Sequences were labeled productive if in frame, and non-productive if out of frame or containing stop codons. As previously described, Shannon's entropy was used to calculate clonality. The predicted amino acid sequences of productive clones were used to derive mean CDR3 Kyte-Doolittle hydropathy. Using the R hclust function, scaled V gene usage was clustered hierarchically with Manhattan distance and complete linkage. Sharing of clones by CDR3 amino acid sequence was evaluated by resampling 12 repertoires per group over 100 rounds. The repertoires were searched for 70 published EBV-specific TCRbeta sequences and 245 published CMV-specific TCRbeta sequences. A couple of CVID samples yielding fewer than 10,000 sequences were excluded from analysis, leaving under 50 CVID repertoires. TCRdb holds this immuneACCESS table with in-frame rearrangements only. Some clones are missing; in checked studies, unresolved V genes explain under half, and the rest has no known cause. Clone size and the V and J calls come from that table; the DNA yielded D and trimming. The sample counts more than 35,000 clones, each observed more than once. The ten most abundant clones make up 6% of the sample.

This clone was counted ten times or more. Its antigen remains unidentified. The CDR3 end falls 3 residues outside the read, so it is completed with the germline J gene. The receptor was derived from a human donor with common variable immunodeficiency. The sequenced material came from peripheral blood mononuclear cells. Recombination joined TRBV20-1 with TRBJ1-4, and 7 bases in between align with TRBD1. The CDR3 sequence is CSARDRGQSEKLFF. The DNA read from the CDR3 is TGCAGTGCTAGAGATAGGGGGCAGAGTGAAAAA.